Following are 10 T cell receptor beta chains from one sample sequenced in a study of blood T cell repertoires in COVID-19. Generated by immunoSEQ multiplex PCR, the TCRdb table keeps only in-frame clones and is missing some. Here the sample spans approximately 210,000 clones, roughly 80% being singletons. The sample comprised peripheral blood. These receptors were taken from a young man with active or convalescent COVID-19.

This CDR3 is CASSYVAGGPGSTDTQYF. In nucleotides, the CDR3 is TGTGCCAGCAGTTACGTCGCGGGGGGGCCGGGCAGCACAGATACGCAGTATTTT. The V and J genes are TRBV6-2 or TRBV6-3 and TRBJ2-3; TRBD2 agrees at 9 bases. Germline V CDR1 and CDR2: MNHEY, SVGEGT. CDR3 length: 18 amino acids. V shed 2 bases, J shed 0 bases, and the junction held 9 bases outside the gene matches.

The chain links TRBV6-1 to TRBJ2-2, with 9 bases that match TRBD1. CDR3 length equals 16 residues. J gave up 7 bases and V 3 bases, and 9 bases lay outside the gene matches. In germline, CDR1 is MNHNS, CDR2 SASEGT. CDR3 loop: CASSDGGTGHNGELFF. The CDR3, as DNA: TGTGCCAGCAGTGATGGCGGGACAGGGCATAACGGGGAGCTGTTTTTT.

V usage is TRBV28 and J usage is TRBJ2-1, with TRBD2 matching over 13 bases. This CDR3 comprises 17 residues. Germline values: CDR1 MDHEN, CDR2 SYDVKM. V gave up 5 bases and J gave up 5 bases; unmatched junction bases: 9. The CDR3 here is CASSPPPGTSGDNEQFF. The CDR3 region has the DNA TGTGCCAGCAGTCCCCCCCCCGGGACTAGCGGGGACAATGAGCAGTTCTTC.

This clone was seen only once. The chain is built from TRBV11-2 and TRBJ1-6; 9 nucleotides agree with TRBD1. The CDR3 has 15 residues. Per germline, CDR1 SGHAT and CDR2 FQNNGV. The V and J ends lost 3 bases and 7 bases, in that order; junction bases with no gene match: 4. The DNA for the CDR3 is TGTGCCAGCAGCTTCCGGACAGGGGAAAATTCACCCCTCCACTTT. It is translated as CASSFRTGENSPLHF.

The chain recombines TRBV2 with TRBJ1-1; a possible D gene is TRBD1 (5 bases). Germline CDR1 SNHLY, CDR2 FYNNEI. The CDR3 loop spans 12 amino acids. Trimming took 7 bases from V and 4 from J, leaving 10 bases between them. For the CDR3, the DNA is TGTGCCAGCATAGGGGAGGGCACTGAAGCTTTCTTT. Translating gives CASIGEGTEAFF.

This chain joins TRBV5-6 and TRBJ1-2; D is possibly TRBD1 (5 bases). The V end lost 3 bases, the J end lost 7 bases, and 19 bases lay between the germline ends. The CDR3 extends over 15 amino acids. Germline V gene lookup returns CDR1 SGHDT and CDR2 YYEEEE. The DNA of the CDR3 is TGTGCCAGCAGCTCCATCAGGGAAGGTTCTCGTGGCTACACCTTC. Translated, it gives CASSSIREGSRGYTF.

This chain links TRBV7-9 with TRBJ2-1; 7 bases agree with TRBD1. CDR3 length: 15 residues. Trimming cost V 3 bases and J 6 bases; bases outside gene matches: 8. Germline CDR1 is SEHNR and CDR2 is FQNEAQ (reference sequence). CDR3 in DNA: TGTGCCAGCAGCTTCAGACAGGGTGGCTCCAATGAGCAGTTCTTC. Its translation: CASSFRQGGSNEQFF.

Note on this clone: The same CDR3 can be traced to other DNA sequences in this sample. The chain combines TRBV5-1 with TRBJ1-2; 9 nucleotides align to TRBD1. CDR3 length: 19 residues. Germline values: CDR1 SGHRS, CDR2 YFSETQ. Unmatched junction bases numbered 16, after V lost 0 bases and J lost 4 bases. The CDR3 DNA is TGCGCCAGCAGCTTGGGATGGACAGGGGTTCGGGGAGGCGGCTATGGCTACACCTTC. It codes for CASSLGWTGVRGGGYGYTF.

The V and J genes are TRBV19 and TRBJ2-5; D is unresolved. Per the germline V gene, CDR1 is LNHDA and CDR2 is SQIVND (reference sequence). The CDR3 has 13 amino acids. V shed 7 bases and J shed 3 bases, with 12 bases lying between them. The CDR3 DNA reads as TGTGCCAGTAAAAGAGGTCAGAAAGAGACCCAGTACTTC. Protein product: CASKRGQKETQYF.

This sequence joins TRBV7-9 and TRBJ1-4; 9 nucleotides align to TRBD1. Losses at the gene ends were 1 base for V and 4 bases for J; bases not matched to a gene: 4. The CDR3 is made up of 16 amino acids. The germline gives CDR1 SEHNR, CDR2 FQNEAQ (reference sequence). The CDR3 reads CASSLGDRESNEKLFF. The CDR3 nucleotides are TGTGCCAGCAGCTTAGGGGACAGGGAAAGTAATGAAAAACTGTTTTTT.